One TCR beta chain is described in this entry. As yet, its antigen is unknown. This record belongs to a study of OX40 agonist ivuxolimab in advanced cancers. Overall study results and limits: Still undetermined is the antigen specificity of the expanded peripheral T cells.

Clones were read by immunoSEQ multiplex PCR, and TCRdb kept only the in-frame ones, dropping some. The data contain 45,000 to 65,000 clones, roughly four fifths of them singletons. Blood draws occurred at baseline, cycle 4 day 1, and cycle 7 day 1. The CDR3 is 14 residues long. Germline V CDR1 and CDR2: MNHNS, SASEGT. Germline trimming cut 6 bases from V and 1 base from J; bases unmatched to any gene: 5. The J gene is TRBJ1-1, the V gene TRBV6-1, with TRBD1 matching over 7 bases. The input for sequencing was CD4+ or CD8+ T cells sorted from blood, taken in a trial of the OX40 agonist ivuxolimab. The clonotype was recovered from an adult with an advanced solid tumor such as melanoma, head and neck, liver or kidney cancer. Written as DNA, the CDR3 is TGTGCCAGCAGGCAGGGACAGAGGAACACTGAAGCTTTCTTT. Its protein product is CASRQGQRNTEAFF.